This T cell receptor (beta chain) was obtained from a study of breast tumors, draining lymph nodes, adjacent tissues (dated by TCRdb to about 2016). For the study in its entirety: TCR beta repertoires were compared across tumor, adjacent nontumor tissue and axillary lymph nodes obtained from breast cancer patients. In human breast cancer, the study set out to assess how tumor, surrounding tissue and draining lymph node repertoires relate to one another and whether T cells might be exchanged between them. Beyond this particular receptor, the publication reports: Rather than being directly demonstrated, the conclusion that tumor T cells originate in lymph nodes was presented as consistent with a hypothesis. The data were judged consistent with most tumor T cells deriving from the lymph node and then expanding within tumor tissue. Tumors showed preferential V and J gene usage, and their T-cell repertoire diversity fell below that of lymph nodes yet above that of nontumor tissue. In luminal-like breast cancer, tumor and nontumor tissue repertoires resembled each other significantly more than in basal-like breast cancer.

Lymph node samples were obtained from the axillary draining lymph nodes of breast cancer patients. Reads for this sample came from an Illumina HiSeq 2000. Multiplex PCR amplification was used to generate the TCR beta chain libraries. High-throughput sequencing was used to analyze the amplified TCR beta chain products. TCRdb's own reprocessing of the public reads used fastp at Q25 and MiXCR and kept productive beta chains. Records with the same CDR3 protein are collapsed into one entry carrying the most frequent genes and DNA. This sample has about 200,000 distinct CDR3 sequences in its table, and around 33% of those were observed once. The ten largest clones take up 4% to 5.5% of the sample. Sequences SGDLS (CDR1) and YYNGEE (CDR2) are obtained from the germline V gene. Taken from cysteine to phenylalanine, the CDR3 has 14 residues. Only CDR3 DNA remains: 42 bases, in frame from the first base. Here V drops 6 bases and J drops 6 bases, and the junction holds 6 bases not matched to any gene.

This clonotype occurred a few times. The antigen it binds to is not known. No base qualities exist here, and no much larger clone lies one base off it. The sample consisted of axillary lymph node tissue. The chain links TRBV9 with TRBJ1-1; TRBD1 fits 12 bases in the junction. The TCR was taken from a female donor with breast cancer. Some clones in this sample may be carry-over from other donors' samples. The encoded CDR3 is CASTVGQGASEAFF. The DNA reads TGTGCCAGCACCGTGGGACAGGGGGCTTCTGAAGCTTTCTTT.